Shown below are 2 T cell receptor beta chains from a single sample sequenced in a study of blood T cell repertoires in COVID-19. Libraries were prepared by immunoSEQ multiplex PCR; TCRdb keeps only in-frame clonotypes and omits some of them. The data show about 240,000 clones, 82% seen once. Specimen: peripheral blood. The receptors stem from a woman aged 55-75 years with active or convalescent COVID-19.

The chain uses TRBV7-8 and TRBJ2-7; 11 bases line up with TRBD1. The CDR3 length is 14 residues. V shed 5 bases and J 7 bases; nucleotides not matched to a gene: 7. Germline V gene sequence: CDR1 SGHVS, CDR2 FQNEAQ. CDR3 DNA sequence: TGTGCCAGCAGCGGCGGGACAGGGGGAAGAGAGCAGTACTTC. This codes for CASSGGTGGREQYF.

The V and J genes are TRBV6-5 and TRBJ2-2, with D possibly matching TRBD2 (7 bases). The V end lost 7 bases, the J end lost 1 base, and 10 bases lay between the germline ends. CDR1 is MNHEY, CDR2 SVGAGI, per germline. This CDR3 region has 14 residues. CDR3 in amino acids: CASKGGVNTGELFF. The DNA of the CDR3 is TGTGCCAGCAAAGGGGGGGTGAACACCGGGGAGCTGTTTTTT.